This TCR beta chain was identified during a study of blood T cell repertoires in COVID-19. Sequenced by immunoSEQ multiplex PCR; TCRdb stores in-frame clones only, minus some. The sample records some 140,000 clones, less than 90% being singletons. The CDR3 is made up of 17 amino acids. The germline V and J ends were trimmed by 0 bases and 0 bases, with 10 bases remaining between them. From germline, CDR1 is KGHDR and CDR2 SFDVKD. The sample was peripheral blood. The chain joins TRBV24-1 to TRBJ2-2; weak D call: TRBD1 (6 bases). The clonotype was recovered from a man aged 55 to 70 with acute or convalescent COVID-19. The CDR3 coding sequence is TGTGCCACCAGTGATTTGGGGCAGGGGACGAACACCGGGGAGCTGTTTTTT. Its protein product is CATSDLGQGTNTGELFF.